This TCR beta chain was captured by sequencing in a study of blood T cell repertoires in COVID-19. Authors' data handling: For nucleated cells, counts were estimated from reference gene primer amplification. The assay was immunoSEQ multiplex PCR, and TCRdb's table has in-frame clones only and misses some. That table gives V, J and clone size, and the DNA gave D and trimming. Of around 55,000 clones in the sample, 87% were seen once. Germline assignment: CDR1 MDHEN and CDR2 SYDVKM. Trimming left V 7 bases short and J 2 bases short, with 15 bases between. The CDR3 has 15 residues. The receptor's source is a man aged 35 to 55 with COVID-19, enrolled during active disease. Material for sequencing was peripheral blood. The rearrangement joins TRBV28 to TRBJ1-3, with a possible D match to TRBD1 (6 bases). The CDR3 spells CASTWAYRAGNTIYF. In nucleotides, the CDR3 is TGTGCCAGCACCTGGGCCTACAGGGCTGGAAACACCATATATTTT.